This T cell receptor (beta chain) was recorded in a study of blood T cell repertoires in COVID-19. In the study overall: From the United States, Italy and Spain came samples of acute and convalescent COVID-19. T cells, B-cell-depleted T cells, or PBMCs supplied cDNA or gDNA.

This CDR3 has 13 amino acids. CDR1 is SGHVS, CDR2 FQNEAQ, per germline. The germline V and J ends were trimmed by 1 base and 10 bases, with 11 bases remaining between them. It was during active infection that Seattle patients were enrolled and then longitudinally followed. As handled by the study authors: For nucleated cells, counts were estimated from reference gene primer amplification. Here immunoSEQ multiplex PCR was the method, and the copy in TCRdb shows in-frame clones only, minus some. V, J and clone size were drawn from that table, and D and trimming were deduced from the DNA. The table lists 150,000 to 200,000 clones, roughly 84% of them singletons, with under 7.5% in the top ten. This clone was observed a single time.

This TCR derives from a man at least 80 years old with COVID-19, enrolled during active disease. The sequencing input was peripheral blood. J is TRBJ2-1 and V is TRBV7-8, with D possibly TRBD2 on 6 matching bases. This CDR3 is CASSLGGSGEQFF. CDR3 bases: TGTGCCAGCAGCTTAGGCGGCAGCGGGGAGCAGTTCTTC.